One and the same sample provided the 21 T cell receptor beta chains below, sequenced in a study of molecular identifiers for immune sequencing clone quantification (dated by TCRdb to the late 2010s). The library came from PCR. The instrument given in TCRdb is NextSeq 500. TCRdb took the public reads, trimmed them with fastp at Q25, ran MiXCR for clone calling and kept in-frame beta chains. One record per CDR3 amino acid sequence lists the most common genes and DNA. The sample has over 550,000 distinct CDR3 sequences on record, 25% of them singletons. Clones ranked in the top ten supply 0.6% to 0.9% of the sample. The specimen was naive CD8+ T cells from blood, with Jurkat cell RNA spiked in. The sample's cell subset or site label, decoded: FACS-sorted CD8+CD4-CCR7+CD45RA+ naive T cells. These receptors were taken from a human donor in good health. Some libraries in this study had Jurkat cell RNA spiked in.

This clonotype occurred a few times. The chain employs TRBV9 and TRBJ2-2; 7 bases are a match to TRBD2. Germline assignment: CDR1 SGDLS and CDR2 YYNGEE. V dropped 0 bases and J dropped 0; count of bases not matched to a gene: 5. CDR3 length equals 17 residues. The CDR3 loop reads CASSVDPGGTNTGELFF. DNA of the CDR3: TGTGCCAGCAGCGTAGATCCCGGGGGGACGAACACCGGGGAGCTGTTTTTT. The full variable domain, rest sourced from reference TRBV9 and TRBJ2-2, is DSGVTQTPKHLITATGQRVTLRCSPRSGDLSVYWYQQSLDQGLQFLIQYYNGEERAKGNILERFSAQQFPDLHSELNLSSLELGDSALYFCASSVDPGGTNTGELFFGEGSRLTVL.

There are many counts of this clonotype. This sequence joins TRBV7-6 and TRBJ2-7; D is perhaps TRBD2 (6 bases). The germline gives CDR1 SGHVS, CDR2 FNYEAQ. The CDR3 is made up of 14 amino acids. V was pared by 1 base and J by 3 bases, with 10 bases between. The CDR3 region is CASSLVVGGYEQYF. In DNA, the CDR3 is TGTGCCAGCAGCTTAGTGGTCGGGGGCTACGAGCAGTACTTC. Looking up the rest from reference TRBV7-6 and TRBJ2-7 gives the full variable domain: GAGVSQSPRYKVTKRGQDVALRCDPISGHVSLYWYRQALGQGPEFLTYFNYEAQQDKSGLPNDRFSAERPEGSISTLTIQRTEQRDSAMYRCASSLVVGGYEQYFGPGTRLTVT.

This clonotype was recorded many times. V and J are TRBV10-2 and TRBJ1-5; tentatively, D is TRBD1 (6 bases). Germline CDR1 reads WSHSY; CDR2 reads SAAADI. The CDR3 has 15 amino acids. V was pared by 2 bases and J by 5 bases, with 13 bases between. The DNA of the CDR3 is TGCGCCAGCAGTGAGACCCACCAGGGGTATCAGCCCCAGCATTTT. Encoded protein: CASSETHQGYQPQHF.

The chain couples TRBV10-2 to TRBJ1-2; perhaps TRBD1 as D (5 bases). Germline V gene data show CDR1 as WSHSY and CDR2 as SAAADI. CDR3 size: 15 residues. The V end was cut by 0 bases, the J end by 4 bases, with 12 bases between. Here the CDR3 reads CASSESGGGSYGYTF. The CDR3 nucleotides read TGCGCCAGCAGTGAGTCGGGGGGAGGGAGCTATGGCTACACCTTC.

V usage is TRBV4-3 and J usage is TRBJ2-4; TRBD2 aligns across 11 bases. Unmatched junction bases numbered 10, after V lost 4 bases and J lost 8 bases. The CDR3 loop spans 16 amino acids. CDR1 LGHNA and CDR2 YSLEER come from the germline V gene. CDR3 sequence (DNA): TGCGCCAGCAGCCTAACTAGCGGGAGCCCAATGGACATTCAGTACTTC. Translated: CASSLTSGSPMDIQYF.

Regarding this clonotype: Being one base from a much bigger clone, this may be a read error. V and J are TRBV2 and TRBJ1-1, with D perhaps TRBD1 (5 bases). CDR1 and CDR2 from the germline V gene are SNHLY and FYNNEI. The CDR3 is 14 residues long. The chain's CDR3 is CASIGGRLNTEALF. Here the CDR3 DNA reads TGTGCCAGCATTGGGGGTAGACTGAACACTGAAGCTCTCTTT.

The rearrangement uses TRBV20-1 and TRBJ2-1, with 9 positions matching TRBD2. Germline V gene data show CDR1 as DFQATT and CDR2 as SNEGSKA (reference sequence). The CDR3 contains 18 residues. V lost 1 base and J lost 1; bases outside the gene matches: 11. CDR3 in DNA: TGCAGTGCTAGAGTAAGGGGAACTAGCGGGCGATCCTACAATGAGCAGTTCTTC. Amino acids: CSARVRGTSGRSYNEQFF.

This clonotype has a count of ten or more. This sequence joins TRBV7-9 and TRBJ2-3, with D unclear. V lost 5 bases and J lost 4, with 10 bases in between. The CDR3 consists of 13 residues. Germline loops: CDR1 SEHNR, CDR2 FQNEAQ (reference sequence). CDR3 coding DNA: TGTGCCAGCAGCCTCCCGGCCGCAGATACGCAGTATTTT. It specifies CASSLPAADTQYF.

As for this clonotype: With a much larger clone just one base away, this may be a read error. This sequence joins TRBV6-6 and TRBJ2-7, with a weak D call TRBD2 (5 bases). This CDR3 region has 16 residues. The V gene's germline CDR1 is MNHNY and CDR2 SVGAGI (reference sequence). The CDR3, as DNA: TGTACCAGCAGTTACTCGACCCGGAGGCAATGGGACGAGCAGTACTTC. Its translation: CTSSYSTRRQWDEQYF.

As concerns this clonotype: Just one base apart from a much larger clone, this may be a read error. As DNA, the CDR3 is TGTGCTGGTGGCCCGGAAGATACGCAGTATTTT. Protein product: CAGGPEDTQYF. The J gene is TRBJ2-3, the V gene TRBV12-5; D gene unclear. CDR3 size: 11 residues. The germline V gene has CDR1 LGHNT and CDR2 FRNRAP.

The table lists this clonotype with many counts. The rearrangement uses TRBV24-1 and TRBJ2-1; D uncertain. CDR1 and CDR2 (germline): KGHDR, SFDVKD. Trimming removed 5 bases from V and 6 bases from J, with 10 bases in between. The length of the CDR3 is 13 residues. The CDR3 sequence: CATSVHEFNEQFF. In nucleotides, the CDR3 is TGTGCCACCAGTGTGCACGAATTCAATGAGCAGTTCTTC.

In this sample, this clonotype turned up many times. The rearrangement joins TRBV2 to TRBJ1-3; 9 nucleotides line up with TRBD1. Germline assignment: CDR1 SNHLY and CDR2 FYNNEI. The CDR3 extends over 19 amino acids. With V trimmed by 7 bases and J by 1 base, 17 bases remained unmatched. CDR3 in amino acids: CASNPGQGYFEGSGNTIYF. CDR3 nucleotide sequence: TGTGCCAGCAACCCGGGACAGGGTTATTTCGAGGGTTCTGGAAACACCATATATTTT.

Only a few counts were recorded for this clonotype. The V and J genes are TRBV12-3 or TRBV12-4 and TRBJ2-3, with 11 nucleotides matching TRBD1. This CDR3 has 16 residues. V lost 5 bases, J lost 3 bases, and 7 bases stayed unmatched. The CDR3 sequence: CASSLGQGATTDTQYF. As DNA, the CDR3 is TGTGCCAGCAGTCTAGGACAGGGGGCCACAACAGATACGCAGTATTTT.

This clonotype has a handful of counts. V usage is TRBV19 and J usage is TRBJ2-3; the D gene is possibly TRBD2 (6 bases). The germline CDR1 and CDR2 sequences are LNHDA and SQIVND (reference sequence). The CDR3 consists of 15 residues. The V gene lost 4 bases and the J gene lost 6 bases, with 17 bases spanning the gap. CDR3 loop: CASSTRLVFPDTQYF. The CDR3 nucleotides read TGTGCCAGTAGTACCCGACTAGTGTTCCCCGATACGCAGTATTTT.

This clonotype occurred a few times. V usage is TRBV7-3 and J usage is TRBJ2-4, with D perhaps matching TRBD2 (6 bases). This CDR3 region has 17 residues. V lost 4 bases, J lost 8 bases, and 24 bases lay in between. The germline CDR1 and CDR2 sequences are SGHTA and FQGTGA. The CDR3 sequence: CASSSQTGVMGMDIQYF. The CDR3 DNA follows: TGTGCCAGCAGCTCCCAGACGGGGGTGATGGGAATGGACATTCAGTACTTC. Filled out from reference TRBV7-3 and TRBJ2-4, the complete variable domain reads GAGVSQTPSNKVTEKGKYVELRCDPISGHTALYWYRQSLGQGPEFLIYFQGTGAADDSGLPNDRFFAVRPEGSVSTLKIQRTERGDSAVYLCASSSQTGVMGMDIQYFGAGTRLSVL.

The rearrangement joins TRBV20-1 to TRBJ2-7, with D perhaps matching TRBD2 (5 bases). The V gene lost 6 bases and the J gene lost 6 bases, with 24 bases spanning the gap. The CDR3 loop spans 15 amino acids. CDR1 is DFQATT and CDR2 is SNEGSKA in the germline V gene (reference sequence). CDR3 loop: CSAPKYEGWVLEQYF. Here the CDR3 DNA reads TGCAGTGCCCCGAAGTATGAGGGTTGGGTCCTCGAGCAGTACTTC.

About this clonotype itself: The CDR3 does not end in the conserved phenylalanine or tryptophan, so this is likely a read error. It is unclear where the CDR3 begins or ends on the DNA, so no DNA is shown, and the CDR3 is as TCRdb lists it. The gene calls are TRBV12-3 or TRBV12-4 and TRBJ2-2; TRBD1, the table's D call, lacks a check against the DNA. Termini included, the CDR3 measures 14 amino acids. This chain's CDR3 is CASDGTGGSGELLV.

Turning to this clonotype: Since a much larger clone is just one base distant, this may be a read error. The chain couples TRBV5-6 to TRBJ1-1, with a possible D match to TRBD1 (5 bases). Germline V gives CDR1 SGHDT, CDR2 YYEEEE. The CDR3 totals 14 residues. The CDR3 DNA sequence: TGTGCCAGCAGGTCGGCAGGGTATGACACTGTAGCTTTCTTT. It yields the protein CASRSAGYDTVAFF.

V usage is TRBV20-1 and J usage is TRBJ2-7, with 10 bases fitting TRBD2. V trimming: 7 bases; J trimming: 0 bases; junction bases outside the gene matches: 6. The germline V gene has CDR1 DFQATT and CDR2 SNEGSKA (reference sequence). This CDR3 comprises 14 residues. The CDR3 DNA reads as TGCAGTGTTCACCCTAGCGGGAGCTCCTACGAGCAGTACTTC. Its protein is CSVHPSGSSYEQYF.

A word on this clonotype: A much larger clonotype is one base distant, so this may be a read error. The rearrangement joins TRBV20-1 to TRBJ1-1; tentatively, D is TRBD1 (6 bases). The germline V gene has CDR1 DFQATT and CDR2 SNEGSKA (reference sequence). CDR3 length: 15 amino acids. CDR3 residues: CSAKNIDRSNTGAFF. The CDR3 DNA sequence: TGCAGTGCTAAAAATATTGACAGGAGTAACACTGGAGCTTTCTTT.

Of note for this clonotype: This may come from a read error, since a much larger clone is one base off. The chain joins TRBV6-5 to TRBJ2-4, with D unclear. Germline CDR1 is MNHEY and CDR2 is SVGAGI. This CDR3 has 13 amino acids. The CDR3 bases are TGTGCCAGCCGGTCCAGCGTGGAAAAGATTCAGTACTTC. Protein sequence: CASRSSVEKIQYF.